The rows below give T cell receptor beta chains drawn from one sample of a study of beta chain features in type 1 diabetes. The protocol was immunoSEQ multiplex PCR, while the TCRdb copy is restricted to in-frame clones and leaves out a portion. The repertoire consists of a few hundred thousand clones, with around 12% occurring once and the leading ten covering less than 0.02%. Specimen: naive CD4+ T cells from blood. The receptors here all came from a young man in good health. Each CDR3 is given with its conserved first and last residue. Fields, in order: V gene, D gene, J gene, clone size, CDR3 DNA, CDR3 protein. D genes are given only for firm matches. The size of a clone is reported for some rows only, either as once, few or many, or as a class for expanded clones.

>TRBV4-3|TRBD2|TRBJ2-2|-
TGCGCCAGCAGCCATAGGCGAGCGGGGGGGCCCGGGGAGCTGTTTTTT
CASSHRRAGGPGELFF
>TRBV29-1|TRBD2|TRBJ2-3|-
TGCAGCGCTAGCGGGGGGGCCCATGATACGCAGTATTTT
CSASGGAHDTQYF
>TRBV18|-|TRBJ2-2|once
TGTGCCAGCTCACCCTCAACGCACGGCACCGGGGAGCTGTTTTTT
CASSPSTHGTGELFF
>TRBV7-3|TRBD2|TRBJ2-1|-
TGTGCCAGCAGCCATAGCGGGGGGACCTACAATGAGCAGTTCTTC
CASSHSGGTYNEQFF
>TRBV4-3|-|TRBJ2-5|few
TGCGCCAGCAGCCAAGATTACTGGAGGGCAGGTCCTGTATCTGCGGGGGAGACCCAGTACTTC
CASSQDYWRAGPVSAGETQYF
>TRBV9|TRBD2|TRBJ2-3|few
TGTGCCAGCAGCGTAGCCCCAGCGGGAAGGGATACGCAGTATTTT
CASSVAPAGRDTQYF
>TRBV4-2|-|TRBJ1-2|-
TGTGCCAGCAGCTTAGGGAGACAGGACTATGGCTACACCTTC
CASSLGRQDYGYTF
>TRBV10-3|-|TRBJ2-5|-
TGTGCCATCAGGACTCCTCAAGAGACCCAGTACTTC
CAIRTPQETQYF
>TRBV15|-|TRBJ2-3|-
TGTGCCACCAGCAGAGTTCCAGGTATTCTAGATACGCAGTATTTT
CATSRVPGILDTQYF
>TRBV9|TRBD2|TRBJ2-5|few
TGTGCCAGCAGCCCACGACTAGCGGGGGGAACCCAAGAGACCCAGTACTTC
CASSPRLAGGTQETQYF
>TRBV7-3|-|TRBJ1-2|-
TGTGCCAGCAGCCCCGTTCACGGAGCTAACTATGGCTACACCTTC
CASSPVHGANYGYTF
>TRBV7-3|-|TRBJ2-3|-
TGTGCCAGCAGCCCGCGGGGAGCCGCTCCCACAGATACGCAGTATTTT
CASSPRGAAPTDTQYF
>TRBV29-1|-|TRBJ1-5|-
TGCAGCGTTGGAATGGCCGATTTCGAGCCCCAGCATTTT
CSVGMADFEPQHF
>TRBV5-1|TRBD2|TRBJ2-7|few
TGCGCCAGCAGGGACCCTCGGGGGGGCTACGAGCAGTACTTC
CASRDPRGGYEQYF
>TRBV30|-|TRBJ2-1|few
TGTGCCTGGAGTGTTGAGTCCGATAATGAGCAGTTCTTC
CAWSVESDNEQFF
>TRBV18|TRBD2|TRBJ2-1|few
TGTGCCAGCTCACCACGCGGGAGTGAAACCTACAATGAGCAGTTCTTC
CASSPRGSETYNEQFF
>TRBV30|TRBD2|TRBJ2-1|many
TGTGCCTGGAGTGTCCAGCGGGGTTATGAGCAGTTCTTC
CAWSVQRGYEQFF
>TRBV23-1|TRBD1|TRBJ2-7|many
TGCGCCAGCAGTCAATCGAAATTGGGACAGGGCCACGAGCAGTACTTC
CASSQSKLGQGHEQYF
>TRBV25-1|-|TRBJ1-1|-
TGTGCCAGCAGTGAATTCGTTAGGGGGGGCATGGGTAACACTGAAGCTTTCTTT
CASSEFVRGGMGNTEAFF
>TRBV27|-|TRBJ2-7|-
TGTGCCAGCAGTTTATCTCCTCCAGGGACCTACGAGCAGTACTTC
CASSLSPPGTYEQYF
>TRBV7-7|TRBD2|TRBJ2-5|few
TGTGCCAGCAGCTTAGAGCGGGGGTCTGGAGAGACCCAGTACTTC
CASSLERGSGETQYF
>TRBV5-6|-|TRBJ2-1|few
TGTGCCAGCAGCTTCCCTCGCGGGACCTACAATGAGCAGTTCTTC
CASSFPRGTYNEQFF
>TRBV6-5|TRBD1|TRBJ2-1|-
TGTGCCACCAACCGGGACAGGGATCACGCTGAGCAGTTCTTC
CATNRDRDHAEQFF
>TRBV18|TRBD2|TRBJ2-1|-
TGTGCCAGCTCACCCAGTCATCTAGCGGGTGACAATGAGCAGTTCTTC
CASSPSHLAGDNEQFF
>TRBV27|TRBD1|TRBJ2-7|-
TGTGCCAGCAGTCCGACAGGGGGAGGTGAGCAGTACTTC
CASSPTGGGEQYF
>TRBV6-5|TRBD2|TRBJ2-5|few
TGTGCCAGCACCAACGGGGGGTTCCAAGAGACCCAGTACTTC
CASTNGGFQETQYF
>TRBV6-5|TRBD2|TRBJ2-1|few
TGTGCCAGCAGACCCACTAGCGATGAGCAGTTCTTC
CASRPTSDEQFF
>TRBV29-1|TRBD1|TRBJ2-3|-
TGCAGCGTGGGCCGCAGGGACAGGGAGACAGATACGCAGTATTTT
CSVGRRDRETDTQYF
>TRBV30|-|TRBJ2-1|-
TGTGCCTGGAGTTGGGCTAATGAGCAGTTCTTC
CAWSWANEQFF
>TRBV5-6|TRBD1|TRBJ1-2|few
TGTGCCAGCAACGCAAACAGGGGAAATGGCTACACCTTC
CASNANRGNGYTF
>TRBV19|-|TRBJ2-5|-
TGTGCCAGTAGTATTGACCCCGCAGGGCTCCAAGAGACCCAGTACTTC
CASSIDPAGLQETQYF
>TRBV4-2|TRBD1|TRBJ1-6|few
TGTGCCAGCAGCCAAGATCAAACAGGGGCGAATTCACCCCTCCACTTT
CASSQDQTGANSPLHF
>TRBV28|TRBD1|TRBJ2-1|few
TGTGCCAGCAGGGTGGGACAGGGGCCCTCCAATGAGCAGTTCTTC
CASRVGQGPSNEQFF
>TRBV6-4|TRBD1|TRBJ2-2|-
TGTGCCACCTCCGGGACAGCGAACACCGGGGAGCTGTTTTTT
CATSGTANTGELFF
>TRBV7-2|TRBD2|TRBJ2-4|few
TGTGCCAGCAGCTTAATGGCGGGAGGGCCAGGAAACATTCAGTACTTC
CASSLMAGGPGNIQYF
>TRBV7-9|TRBD1|TRBJ1-4|-
TGTGCCAGCAGCTTAGATCCCAACAGGGGTGAAAAACTGTTTTTT
CASSLDPNRGEKLFF
>TRBV7-2|-|TRBJ2-4|few
TGTGCCAGCAGCACCCAGGGGGGAATAAACATTCAGTACTTC
CASSTQGGINIQYF
>TRBV5-1|TRBD1|TRBJ2-7|-
TGCGCCAGCAGTGAACAGGGGGCCGGCTACGAGCAGTACTTC
CASSEQGAGYEQYF
>TRBV5-4|-|TRBJ2-6|few
TGTGCCAGCAGCTTGGGACTTATCCTGAGCTCTGGGGCCAACGTCCTGACTTTC
CASSLGLILSSGANVLTF
>TRBV18|TRBD1|TRBJ1-2|few
TGTGCCAGCTCACCTTGGGACAGCTATGGCTACACCTTC
CASSPWDSYGYTF
>TRBV11-2|TRBD2|TRBJ2-3|few
TGTGCCAGCAGCTTATCCCCTAGCGGGGGGCCTTATACGCAGTATTTT
CASSLSPSGGPYTQYF
>TRBV9|-|TRBJ2-5|-
TGTGCCAGCAGCGTAGGCGACTACCAAGAGACCCAGTACTTC
CASSVGDYQETQYF
>TRBV2|TRBD1|TRBJ2-2|-
TGTGCCAGCAGTGAACGGACAGGGGCCACCGGGGAGCTGTTTTTT
CASSERTGATGELFF
>TRBV12-5|-|TRBJ2-5|few
TGTGCTAGTGGTTTGGACGCCGGGGTCCCGTACTTC
CASGLDAGVPYF
>TRBV28|-|TRBJ2-7|-
TGTGCCAGCGGAAACGACAGGTACGAGCAGTACTTC
CASGNDRYEQYF
>TRBV28|TRBD2|TRBJ2-1|few
TGTGCCAGCAGTTTCACCCTGGGGACTAGCGGTAACAATGAGCAGTTCTTC
CASSFTLGTSGNNEQFF
>TRBV29-1|TRBD2|TRBJ2-3|few
TGCAGCGTTGGGGGACTAGCGGGAGACTTTACGCAGTATTTT
CSVGGLAGDFTQYF